This T cell receptor (beta chain) was recorded in a study of blood T cells in healthy people across ages. General study points: When set beside aged donors, long-lived donors presented more naive CD4+ cells and higher diversity.

CDR3 size: 14 residues. After removal of 3 bases from V and 6 bases from J, the junction contained 3 bases not matched to a gene. Germline CDR1 reads SGHRS; CDR2 reads YFSETQ. For the second PCR, which ran for 7 to 11 cycles, a sample-barcoded 5' primer and a J-beta primer mix were used. TCRdb recomputed calls from the 5' RACE reads with MiXCR, one row per CDR3 protein. Among over 750,000 distinct CDR3 sequences listed, around a quarter were seen once. On this clonotype itself: What it recognizes is unknown.

Isolation of PBMCs gave at least 6 million cells per sample. These data were also filed under a second study, of T cells of mothers and their children. As that study records: Healthy Caucasian mothers, a few in number, and their six children were the donors.

This sequence was found in a boy aged 10-17 years in good health. The sequenced material came from blood. This chain links TRBV5-1 with TRBJ2-3, with 11 positions matching TRBD2. As DNA, the CDR3 is TGCGCCAGCAGCTCGACTAGCGGGGCCGATACGCAGTATTTT. This encodes CASSSTSGADTQYF.